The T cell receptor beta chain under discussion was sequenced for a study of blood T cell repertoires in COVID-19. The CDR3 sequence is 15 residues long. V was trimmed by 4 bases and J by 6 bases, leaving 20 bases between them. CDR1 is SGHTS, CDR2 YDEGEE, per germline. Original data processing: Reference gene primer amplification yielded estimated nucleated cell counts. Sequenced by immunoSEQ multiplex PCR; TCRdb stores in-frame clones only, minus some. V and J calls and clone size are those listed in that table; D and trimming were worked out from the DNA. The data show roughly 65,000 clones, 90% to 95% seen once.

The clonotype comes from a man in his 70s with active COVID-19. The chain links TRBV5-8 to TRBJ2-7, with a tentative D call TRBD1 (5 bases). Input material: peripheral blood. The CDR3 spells CASSPEFASQGEQYF. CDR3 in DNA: TGTGCCAGCAGCCCCGAGTTTGCCTCGCAGGGCGAGCAGTACTTC.